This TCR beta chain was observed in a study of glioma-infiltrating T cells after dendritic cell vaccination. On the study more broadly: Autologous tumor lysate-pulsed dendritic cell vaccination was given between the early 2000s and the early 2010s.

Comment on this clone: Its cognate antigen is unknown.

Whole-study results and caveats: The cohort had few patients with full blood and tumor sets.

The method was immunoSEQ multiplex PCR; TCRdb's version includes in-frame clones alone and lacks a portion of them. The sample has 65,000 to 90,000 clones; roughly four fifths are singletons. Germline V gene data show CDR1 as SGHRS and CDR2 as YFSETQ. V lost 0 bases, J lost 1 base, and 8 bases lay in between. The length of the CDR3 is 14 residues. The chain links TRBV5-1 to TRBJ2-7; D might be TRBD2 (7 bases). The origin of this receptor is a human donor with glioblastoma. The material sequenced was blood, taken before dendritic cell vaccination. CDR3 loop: CASSLEGGSYEQYF. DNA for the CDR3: TGCGCCAGCAGCTTGGAGGGGGGGTCCTACGAGCAGTACTTC.